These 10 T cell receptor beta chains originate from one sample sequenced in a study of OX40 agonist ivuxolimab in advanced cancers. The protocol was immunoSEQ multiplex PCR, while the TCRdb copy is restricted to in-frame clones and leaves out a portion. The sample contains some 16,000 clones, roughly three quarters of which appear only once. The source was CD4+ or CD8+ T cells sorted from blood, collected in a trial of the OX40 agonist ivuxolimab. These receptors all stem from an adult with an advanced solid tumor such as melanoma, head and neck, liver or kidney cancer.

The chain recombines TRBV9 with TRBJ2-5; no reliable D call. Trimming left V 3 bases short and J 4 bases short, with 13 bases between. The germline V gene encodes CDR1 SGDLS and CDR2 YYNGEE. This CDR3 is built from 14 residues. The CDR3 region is CASSDGTVGETQYF. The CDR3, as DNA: TGTGCCAGCAGCGACGGTACCGTGGGAGAGACCCAGTACTTC. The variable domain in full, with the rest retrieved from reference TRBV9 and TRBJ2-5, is DSGVTQTPKHLITATGQRVTLRCSPRSGDLSVYWYQQSLDQGLQFLIQYYNGEERAKGNILERFSAQQFPDLHSELNLSSLELGDSALYFCASSDGTVGETQYFGPGTRLLVL.

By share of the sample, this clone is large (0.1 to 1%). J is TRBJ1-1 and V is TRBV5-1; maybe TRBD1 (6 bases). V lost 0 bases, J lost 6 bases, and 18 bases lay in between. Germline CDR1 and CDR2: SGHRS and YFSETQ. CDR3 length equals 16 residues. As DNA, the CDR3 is TGCGCCAGCAGCTTGGCATTGTACAGGGAGGTCTCTGAAGCTTTCTTT. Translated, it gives CASSLALYREVSEAFF.

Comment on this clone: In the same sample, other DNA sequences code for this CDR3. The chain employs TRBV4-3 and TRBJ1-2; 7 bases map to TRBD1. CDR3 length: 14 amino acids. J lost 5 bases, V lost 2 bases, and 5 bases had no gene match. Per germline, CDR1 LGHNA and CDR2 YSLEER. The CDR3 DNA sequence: TGCGCCAGCAGCCAATTACAGGGGAGGTATGGCTACACCTTC. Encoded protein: CASSQLQGRYGYTF.

The chain's CDR3 is CASSARTGGNTGELFF. CDR3 sequence (DNA): TGTGCCAGCAGTGCCAGGACAGGGGGCAACACCGGGGAGCTGTTTTTT. The chain carries TRBV6-1 and TRBJ2-2; TRBD1 matches 11 bases. The junction had 3 bases not matched to a gene; V was cut back by 4 bases and J by 2 bases. Germline CDR1 reads MNHNS; CDR2 reads SASEGT. The CDR3 length is 16 residues.

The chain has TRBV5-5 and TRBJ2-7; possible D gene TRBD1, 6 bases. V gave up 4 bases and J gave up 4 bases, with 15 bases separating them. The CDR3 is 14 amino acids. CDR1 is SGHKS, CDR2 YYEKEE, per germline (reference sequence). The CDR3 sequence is CASSGEQGWYEQYF. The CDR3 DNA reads TGTGCCAGCAGCGGAGAACAGGGCTGGTACGAGCAGTACTTC.

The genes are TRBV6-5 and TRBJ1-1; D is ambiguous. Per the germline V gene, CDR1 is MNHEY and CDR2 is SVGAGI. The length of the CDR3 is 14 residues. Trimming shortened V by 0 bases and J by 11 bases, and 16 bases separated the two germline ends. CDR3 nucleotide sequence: TGTGCCAGCAGTTACTCCTCCAATTATAGGGCGGCTTTCTTT. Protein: CASSYSSNYRAAFF.

In DNA, the CDR3 is TGTGCCAGCAGCTTAGGGGGAAACGAGCAGTACTTC. Its translation is CASSLGGNEQYF. The gene calls are TRBV11-3 and TRBJ2-7; D remains unclear. Germline loops: CDR1 SGHNT, CDR2 YENEEA. This CDR3 spans 12 amino acids. V shed 1 base and J shed 5 bases, with 6 bases lying between them.

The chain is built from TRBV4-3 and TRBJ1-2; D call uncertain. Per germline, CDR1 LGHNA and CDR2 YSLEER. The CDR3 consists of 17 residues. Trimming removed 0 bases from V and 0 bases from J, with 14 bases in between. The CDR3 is CASSQEVARGSNYGYTF. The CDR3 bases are TGCGCCAGCAGCCAAGAGGTAGCCCGAGGGTCTAACTATGGCTACACCTTC.

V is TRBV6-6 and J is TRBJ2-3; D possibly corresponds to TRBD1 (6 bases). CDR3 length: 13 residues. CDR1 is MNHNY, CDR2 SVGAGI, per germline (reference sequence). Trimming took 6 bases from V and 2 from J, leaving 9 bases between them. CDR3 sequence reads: CASRTGTTDTQYF. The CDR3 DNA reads TGTGCCAGCAGAACAGGGACCACAGATACGCAGTATTTT.

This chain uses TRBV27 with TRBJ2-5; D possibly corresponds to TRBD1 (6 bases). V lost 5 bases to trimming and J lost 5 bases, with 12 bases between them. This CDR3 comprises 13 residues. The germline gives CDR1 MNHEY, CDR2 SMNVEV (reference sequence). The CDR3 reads CASSPWTAETQYF. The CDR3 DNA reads TGTGCCAGCAGTCCCTGGACAGCTGAGACCCAGTACTTC.